This TCR beta chain comes out of a study of blood T cell repertoires in COVID-19. Study details: Italy, Spain and the United States were the sources of the convalescent and acute COVID-19 samples. The analysed material was cDNA or gDNA that came from T cells, B-cell-depleted T cells, or PBMCs.

In this sample, this clone turned up a few times. V gave up 1 base and J gave up 2 bases, with 8 bases separating them. The CDR3 runs to 14 residues. Germline V gives CDR1 KGHSH, CDR2 LQKENI. In the study's own analysis: How many nucleated cells were present was estimated from reference gene primer amplification. TCRdb's copy holds only in-frame clones and misses some; the assay was immunoSEQ multiplex PCR. V and J calls plus clone size are reproduced from that table; the DNA served to infer D and trimming. The data show over 110,000 clones, over 80% seen once. This TCR came from a woman between 50 and 59 years old with acute or convalescent COVID-19. Sequencing was performed on peripheral blood. The genes are TRBV18 and TRBJ1-1; D remains ambiguous. Here the CDR3 DNA reads TGTGCCAGCTCACCACGGCTTTCAAACACTGAAGCTTTCTTT. Protein: CASSPRLSNTEAFF.